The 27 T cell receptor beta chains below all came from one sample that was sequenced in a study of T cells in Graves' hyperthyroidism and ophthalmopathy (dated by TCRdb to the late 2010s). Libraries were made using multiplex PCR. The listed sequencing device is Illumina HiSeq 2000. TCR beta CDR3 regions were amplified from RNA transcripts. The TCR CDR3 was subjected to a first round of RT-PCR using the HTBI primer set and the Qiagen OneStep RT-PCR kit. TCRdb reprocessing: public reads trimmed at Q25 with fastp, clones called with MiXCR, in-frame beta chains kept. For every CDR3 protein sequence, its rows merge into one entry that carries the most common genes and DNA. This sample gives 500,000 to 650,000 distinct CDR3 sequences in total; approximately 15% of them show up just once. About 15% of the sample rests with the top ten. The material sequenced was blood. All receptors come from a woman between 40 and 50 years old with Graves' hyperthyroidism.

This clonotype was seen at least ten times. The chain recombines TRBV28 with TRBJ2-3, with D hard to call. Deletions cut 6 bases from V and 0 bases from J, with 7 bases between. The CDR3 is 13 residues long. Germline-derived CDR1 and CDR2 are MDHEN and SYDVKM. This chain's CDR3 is CASSDGSTDTQYF. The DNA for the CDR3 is TGTGCCAGCAGCGATGGTAGCACAGATACGCAGTATTTT.

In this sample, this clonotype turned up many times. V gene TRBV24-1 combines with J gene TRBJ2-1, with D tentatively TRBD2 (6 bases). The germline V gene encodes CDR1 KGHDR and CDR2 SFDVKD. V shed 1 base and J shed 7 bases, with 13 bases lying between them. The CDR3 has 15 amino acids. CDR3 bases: TGTGCCACCAGTGATTTCCCGACTAGTCGGAATGAGCAGTTCTTC. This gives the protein CATSDFPTSRNEQFF.

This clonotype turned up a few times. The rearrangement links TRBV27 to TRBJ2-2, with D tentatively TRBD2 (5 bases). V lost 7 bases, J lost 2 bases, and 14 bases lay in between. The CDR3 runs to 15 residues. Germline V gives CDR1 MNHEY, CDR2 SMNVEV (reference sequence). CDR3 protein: CASKTLGVNTGELFF. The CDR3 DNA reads TGTGCCAGCAAAACCCTGGGAGTTAACACCGGGGAGCTGTTTTTT.

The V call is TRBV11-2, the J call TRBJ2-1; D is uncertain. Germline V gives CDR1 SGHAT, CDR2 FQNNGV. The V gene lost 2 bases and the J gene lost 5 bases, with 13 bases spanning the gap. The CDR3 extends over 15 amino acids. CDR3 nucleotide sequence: TGTGCCAGCAGCTTACCAGGAAGGGTCCACAATGAGCAGTTCTTC. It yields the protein CASSLPGRVHNEQFF.

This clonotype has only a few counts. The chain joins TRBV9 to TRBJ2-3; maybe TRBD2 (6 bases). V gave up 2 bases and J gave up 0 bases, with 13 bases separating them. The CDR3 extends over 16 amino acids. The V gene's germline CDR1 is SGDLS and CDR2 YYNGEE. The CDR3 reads CASSVRAGDSTDTQYF. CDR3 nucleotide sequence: TGTGCCAGCAGCGTCAGAGCGGGTGACAGCACAGATACGCAGTATTTT.

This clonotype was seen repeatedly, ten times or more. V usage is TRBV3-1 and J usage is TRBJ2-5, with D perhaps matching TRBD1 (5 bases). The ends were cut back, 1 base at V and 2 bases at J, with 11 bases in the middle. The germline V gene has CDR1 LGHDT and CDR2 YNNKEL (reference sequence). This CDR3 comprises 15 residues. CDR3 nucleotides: TGTGCCAGCAGCCAAGGCAGGGTCGGTCAAGAGACCCAGTACTTC. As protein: CASSQGRVGQETQYF.

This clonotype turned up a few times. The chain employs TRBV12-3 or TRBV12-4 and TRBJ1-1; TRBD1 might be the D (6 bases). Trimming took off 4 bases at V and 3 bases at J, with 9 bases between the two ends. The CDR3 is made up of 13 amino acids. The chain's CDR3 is CASSYRADTEAFF. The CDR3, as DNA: TGTGCCAGCAGTTACAGGGCGGACACTGAAGCTTTCTTT.

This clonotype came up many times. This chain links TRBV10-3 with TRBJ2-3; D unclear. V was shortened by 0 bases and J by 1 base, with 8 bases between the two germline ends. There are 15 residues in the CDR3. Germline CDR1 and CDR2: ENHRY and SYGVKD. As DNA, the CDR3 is TGTGCCATCAGTGAGTCGGGAAGTCGCACAGATACGCAGTATTTT. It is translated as CAISESGSRTDTQYF.

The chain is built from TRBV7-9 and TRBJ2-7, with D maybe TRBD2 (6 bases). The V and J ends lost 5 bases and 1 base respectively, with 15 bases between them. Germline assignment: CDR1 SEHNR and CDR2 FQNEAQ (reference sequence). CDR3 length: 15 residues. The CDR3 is CASSPTSSPSYEQYF. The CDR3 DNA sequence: TGTGCCAGCAGCCCTACTAGCTCCCCATCCTACGAGCAGTACTTC.

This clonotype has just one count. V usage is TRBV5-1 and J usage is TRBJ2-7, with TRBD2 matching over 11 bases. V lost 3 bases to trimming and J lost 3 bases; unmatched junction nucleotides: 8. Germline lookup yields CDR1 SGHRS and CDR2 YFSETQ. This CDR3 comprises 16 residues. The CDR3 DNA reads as TGCGCCAGCAGCTCGGGCTCCGGGACTAGCGGCTACGAGCAGTACTTC. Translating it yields CASSSGSGTSGYEQYF.

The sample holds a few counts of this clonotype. Here the CDR3 DNA reads TGCAGTGCCCAAAGACAGGGGGCTGGAGCTTTCTTT. Its protein product is CSAQRQGAGAFF. This chain uses TRBV20-1 with TRBJ1-1; 10 bases line up with TRBD1. V trimming: 6 bases; J trimming: 10 bases; junction bases outside the gene matches: 8. Germline-derived CDR1 and CDR2 are DFQATT and SNEGSKA (reference sequence). This CDR3 region has 12 residues.

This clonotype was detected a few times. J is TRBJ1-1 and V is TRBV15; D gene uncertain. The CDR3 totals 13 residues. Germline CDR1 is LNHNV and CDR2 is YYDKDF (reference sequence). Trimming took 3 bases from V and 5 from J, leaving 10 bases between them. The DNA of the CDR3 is TGTGCCACCAGCAGTAAATCGAGAACTGAAGCTTTCTTT. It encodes CATSSKSRTEAFF.

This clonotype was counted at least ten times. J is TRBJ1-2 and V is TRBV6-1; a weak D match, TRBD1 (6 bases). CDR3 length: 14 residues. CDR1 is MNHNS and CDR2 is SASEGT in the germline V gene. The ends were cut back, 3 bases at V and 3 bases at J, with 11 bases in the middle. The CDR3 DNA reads TGTGCCAGCAGTGATTGGGGGGCTGACTATGGCTACACCTTC. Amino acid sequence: CASSDWGADYGYTF.

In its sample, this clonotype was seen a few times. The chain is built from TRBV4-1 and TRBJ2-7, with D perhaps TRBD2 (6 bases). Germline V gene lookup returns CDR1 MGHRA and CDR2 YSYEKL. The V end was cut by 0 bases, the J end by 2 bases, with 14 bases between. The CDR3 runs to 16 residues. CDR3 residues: CASSQEERAVTYEQYF. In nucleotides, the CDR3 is TGCGCCAGCAGCCAAGAAGAGCGGGCCGTCACCTACGAGCAGTACTTC.

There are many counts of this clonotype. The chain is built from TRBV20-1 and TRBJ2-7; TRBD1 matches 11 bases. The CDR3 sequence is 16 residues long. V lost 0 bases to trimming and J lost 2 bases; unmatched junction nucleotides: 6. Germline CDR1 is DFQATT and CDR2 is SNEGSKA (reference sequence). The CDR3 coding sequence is TGCAGTGCTAGAGATACAGAGGGACAGGGGGCCTACGAGCAGTACTTC. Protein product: CSARDTEGQGAYEQYF.

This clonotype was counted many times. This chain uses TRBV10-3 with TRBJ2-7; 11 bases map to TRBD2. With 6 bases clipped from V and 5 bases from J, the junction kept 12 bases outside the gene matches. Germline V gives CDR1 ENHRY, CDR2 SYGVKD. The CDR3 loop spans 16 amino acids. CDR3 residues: CAIRDQTSGSSHEQYF. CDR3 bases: TGTGCCATCAGAGACCAAACTAGCGGGAGTTCCCACGAGCAGTACTTC.

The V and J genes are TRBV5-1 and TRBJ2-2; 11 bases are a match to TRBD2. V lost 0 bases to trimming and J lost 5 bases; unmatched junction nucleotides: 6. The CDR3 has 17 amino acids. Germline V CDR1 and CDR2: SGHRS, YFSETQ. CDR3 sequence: CASSLVTSGKSTGELFF. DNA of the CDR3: TGCGCCAGCAGCTTGGTGACTAGCGGGAAGTCGACCGGGGAGCTGTTTTTT.

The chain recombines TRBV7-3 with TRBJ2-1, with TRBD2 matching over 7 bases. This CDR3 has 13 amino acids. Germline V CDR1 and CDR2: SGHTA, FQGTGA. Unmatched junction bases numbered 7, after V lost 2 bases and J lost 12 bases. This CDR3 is CASSLAGEGGQFF. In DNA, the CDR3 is TGTGCCAGCAGCTTAGCGGGAGAGGGAGGGCAGTTCTTC.

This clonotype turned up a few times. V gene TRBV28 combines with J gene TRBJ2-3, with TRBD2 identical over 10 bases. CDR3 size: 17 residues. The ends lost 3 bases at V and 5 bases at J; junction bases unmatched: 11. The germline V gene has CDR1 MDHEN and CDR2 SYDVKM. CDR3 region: CASSLRWRASGGDTQYF. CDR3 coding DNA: TGTGCCAGCAGTTTGAGGTGGAGGGCTAGCGGGGGAGATACGCAGTATTTT. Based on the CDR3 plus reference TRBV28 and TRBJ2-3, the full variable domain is DVKVTQSSRYLVKRTGEKVFLECVQDMDHENMFWYRQDPGLGLRLIYFSYDVKMKEKGDIPEGYSVSREKKERFSLILESASTNQTSMYLCASSLRWRASGGDTQYFGPGTRLTVL.

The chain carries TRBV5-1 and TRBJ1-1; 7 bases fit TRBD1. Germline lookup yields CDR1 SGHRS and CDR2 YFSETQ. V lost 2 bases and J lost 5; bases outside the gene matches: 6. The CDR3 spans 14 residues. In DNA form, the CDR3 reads TGCGCCAGCAGCTTAAAGGGGGCGCTTACTGAAGCTTTCTTT. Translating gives CASSLKGALTEAFF.

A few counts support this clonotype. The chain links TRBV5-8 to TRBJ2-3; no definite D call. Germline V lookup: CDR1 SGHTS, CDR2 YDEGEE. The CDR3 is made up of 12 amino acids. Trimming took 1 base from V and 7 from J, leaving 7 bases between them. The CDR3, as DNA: TGTGCCAGCAGCTTGTATATGAATACGCAGTATTTT. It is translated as CASSLYMNTQYF.

CDR3 sequence (DNA): TGTGCCAGCAGCTTAACGTCCAGGGGGGTCAATCAGCCCCAGCATTTT. Translated, it gives CASSLTSRGVNQPQHF. The chain has TRBV7-9 and TRBJ1-5; 7 bases fit TRBD1. CDR1 is SEHNR, CDR2 FQNEAQ, per germline (reference sequence). The CDR3 spans 16 residues. Unmatched junction bases numbered 7, after V lost 2 bases and J lost 3 bases.

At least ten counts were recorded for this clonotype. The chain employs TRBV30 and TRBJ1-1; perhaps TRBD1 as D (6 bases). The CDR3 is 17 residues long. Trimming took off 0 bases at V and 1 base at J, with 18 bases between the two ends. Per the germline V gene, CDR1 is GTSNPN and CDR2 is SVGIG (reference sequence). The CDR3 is CAWSVRVGGGPNTEAFF. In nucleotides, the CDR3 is TGTGCCTGGAGTGTACGTGTCGGGGGGGGCCCGAACACTGAAGCTTTCTTT.

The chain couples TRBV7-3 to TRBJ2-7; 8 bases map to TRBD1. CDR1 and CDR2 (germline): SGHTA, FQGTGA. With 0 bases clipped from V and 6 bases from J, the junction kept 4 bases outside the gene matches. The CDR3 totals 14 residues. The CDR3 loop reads CASSLTGQGGEQYF. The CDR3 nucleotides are TGTGCCAGCAGCTTAACTGGACAGGGAGGCGAGCAGTACTTC.

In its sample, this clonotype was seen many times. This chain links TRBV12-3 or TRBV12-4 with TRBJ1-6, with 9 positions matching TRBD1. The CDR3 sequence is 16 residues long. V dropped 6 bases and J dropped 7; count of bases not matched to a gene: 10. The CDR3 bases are TGTGCCAGCAGCCTACAGGGGGCGCGTAGAAATTCACCCCTCCACTTT. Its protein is CASSLQGARRNSPLHF.

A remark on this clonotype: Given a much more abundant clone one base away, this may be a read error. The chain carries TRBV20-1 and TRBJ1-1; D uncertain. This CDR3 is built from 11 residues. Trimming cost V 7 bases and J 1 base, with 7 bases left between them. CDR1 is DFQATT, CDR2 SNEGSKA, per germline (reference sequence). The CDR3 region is CSEVGNTEAFF. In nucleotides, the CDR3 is TGCAGTGAGGTGGGGAACACTGAAGCTTTCTTT.

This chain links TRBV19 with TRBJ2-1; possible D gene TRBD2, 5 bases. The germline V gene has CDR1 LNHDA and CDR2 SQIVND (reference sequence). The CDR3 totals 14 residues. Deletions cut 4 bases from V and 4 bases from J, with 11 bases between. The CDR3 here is CASSTSLTYNEQFF. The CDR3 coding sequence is TGTGCCAGTAGTACTAGCCTGACTTACAATGAGCAGTTCTTC.